Given below is one T cell receptor beta chain in context. These data are taken from a study of blood T cell repertoires in COVID-19. The CDR3 extends over 15 amino acids. Germline assignment: CDR1 SGHRS and CDR2 YFSETQ. V gave up 9 bases and J gave up 10 bases; unmatched junction bases: 15. Profiled with immunoSEQ multiplex PCR; TCRdb holds only in-frame clones, not every one. The repertoire holds some 290,000 clones, with approximately 91% as singletons. Enrolled through a virtual design, the participants were between about 18 and 100 years of age and came from around 25 US areas. Material: PBMCs or T cells enriched from blood (not recorded which). The sequence was collected from a woman in her thirties or forties with acute COVID-19. V gene TRBV5-1 combines with J gene TRBJ1-6, with 8 bases identical to TRBD1. Here the CDR3 reads CATSVLSDRGSPLHF. As DNA, the CDR3 is TGCGCCACCAGTGTCCTCAGCGACAGGGGCTCACCCCTCCACTTT. The full variable domain, with the rest looked up from reference TRBV5-1 and TRBJ1-6, is KAGVTQTPRYLIKTRGQQVTLSCSPISGHRSVSWYQQTPGQGLQFLFEYFSETQRNKGNFPGRFSGRQFSNSRSEMNVSTLELGDSALYLCATSVLSDRGSPLHFGNGTRLTVT.